The entry below gives a single TCR beta chain sequence along with its context. Its specificity is not known. The data stem from a study of CXCR3-negative and CXCR3-positive naive CD8 T cells. Study context: TRB reads totalled about 140 million, about 1.5 +/- 0.3 million per library. General study findings and limits: CXCR3-negative and CXCR3-positive naive cells shared comparable TRBV-TRBJ usage, but memory cells did not.

The CDR3 consists of 14 residues. UMI labels and 5' RACE were used to prepare the TRB cDNA libraries. TCRdb re-analyzed the 5' RACE reads; it lists each CDR3 protein once, without DNA. This sample's table has some 49,000 distinct CDR3 sequences. The chain is built from TRBV12-3 or TRBV12-4 and TRBJ2-1; TCRdb names TRBD2, which stays unverified in the absence of DNA. The sample comprised naive CXCR3- CD8+ T cells from blood. As for subset: CD45RO-CCR7+CD27+CD95- naive CD8+ T cells lacking CXCR3 (TNR3-). The source is a human donor in good health. Some clones in this sample may be carry-over from other donors' samples. CDR3 in amino acids: CASSASSGSNEQFF.